The 10 T cell receptor beta chains reported below all come from one sample, sequenced in a study of metastatic and nonmetastatic thyroid tumors. All patients were treatment-naive before thyroid surgery. Using MiXCR, TCRdb reanalyzed the PCR reads. The table records approximately 16,000 clones, 20% to 30% of them present only once. Sequenced input: tumor tissue. The origin of the receptors is a male donor with papillary thyroid cancer or a benign thyroid nodule (not recorded which). Some clones in this sample may be carry-over from other donors' samples.

This clone was detected ten times or more. The chain couples TRBV5-1 to TRBJ1-1; a possible D gene is TRBD1 (5 bases). This CDR3 has 15 residues. V was shortened by 1 base and J by 1 base, with 11 bases between the two germline ends. Germline loops: CDR1 SGHRS, CDR2 YFSETQ. Written as DNA, the CDR3 is TGCGCCAGCAGCTTGCTATCGGGGGGGAACACTGAAGCTTTCTTT. It yields the protein CASSLLSGGNTEAFF.

The table lists this clone with a few counts. Compared with germline, one end of the junction differs, possibly owing to a read error. The chain links TRBV20-1 to TRBJ2-3; D is uncertain. The CDR3 has 12 residues. From germline, CDR1 is DFQATT and CDR2 SNEGSKA (reference sequence). The CDR3 DNA is TGCAGTGCTAGCTTTAGCACAGACACGCAGTATTTT. This gives the protein CSASFSTDTQYF.

This clone was counted many times. This rearrangement joins TRBV7-3 to TRBJ2-2; a weak D match, TRBD1 (8 bases). CDR1 and CDR2 from the germline V gene are SGHTA and FQGTGA. The CDR3 consists of 15 residues. Between the trimmed V and J ends, which lost 2 bases and 5 bases, there was a span of 12 bases. This CDR3 is CASSLLQGGTGELFF. CDR3 nucleotide sequence: TGTGCCAGCAGCTTATTACAGGGGGGGACCGGGGAGCTGTTTTTT.

This clone was counted only a few times. The chain joins TRBV6-5 to TRBJ2-7; D remains unclear. Germline V gives CDR1 MNHEY, CDR2 SVGAGI. V was cut by 4 bases and J by 0 bases, with 4 bases left in between. This CDR3 contains 12 residues. The CDR3 is CASSFDSYEQYF. For the CDR3, the DNA is TGTGCCAGCAGTTTTGACTCCTACGAGCAGTACTTC.

In its sample, this clone was seen many times. This sequence joins TRBV7-2 and TRBJ1-2; no clear D. The CDR3 covers 14 residues. V was clipped by 5 bases and J by 2 bases, with 12 bases between them. Germline CDR1 SGHTA, CDR2 FQGNSA. Here the CDR3 reads CASSGRAANYGYTF. The CDR3 bases are TGTGCCAGCAGCGGACGGGCGGCAAACTATGGCTACACCTTC.

This clone appeared many times. V and J are TRBV18 and TRBJ2-1; D tentatively reads TRBD1 or TRBD2 (5 bases each). The V end lost 0 bases, the J end lost 3 bases, and 15 bases lay between the germline ends. Germline V gene sequence: CDR1 KGHSH, CDR2 LQKENI. The CDR3 sequence is 17 residues long. The CDR3: CASSPPEGDPSYNEQFF. CDR3 in DNA: TGTGCCAGCTCACCACCGGAAGGGGACCCAAGCTACAATGAGCAGTTCTTC. Full variable domain (missing parts from reference TRBV18 and TRBJ2-1): NAGVMQNPRHLVRRRGQEARLRCSPMKGHSHVYWYRQLPEEGLKFMVYLQKENIIDESGMPKERFSAEFPKEGPSILRIQQVVRGDSAAYFCASSPPEGDPSYNEQFFGPGTRLTVL.

This clone has a single count. The V call is TRBV28, the J call TRBJ1-1, with a tentative D call TRBD1 (5 bases). This CDR3 comprises 17 residues. V was clipped by 1 base and J by 1 base, with 16 bases between them. CDR1 is MDHEN, CDR2 SYDVKM, per germline. The chain's CDR3 is CASSLSVRELGNTEAFF. The DNA for the CDR3 is TGTGCCAGCAGTTTATCGGTCAGGGAGCTGGGGAACACTGAAGCTTTCTTT.

This rearrangement joins TRBV5-1 to TRBJ2-1, with a possible D match to TRBD2 (5 bases). Germline V gene sequence: CDR1 SGHRS, CDR2 YFSETQ. V lost 2 bases, J lost 0 bases, and 9 bases lay in between. The CDR3 loop spans 15 amino acids. The DNA for the CDR3 is TGCGCCAGCAGCTTTAGCGCTAGCTCCTACAATGAGCAGTTCTTC. Protein sequence: CASSFSASSYNEQFF.

This clone is medium-sized by share. The J gene is TRBJ2-1, the V gene TRBV7-8, with 14 bases that match TRBD2. CDR3 length: 15 amino acids. CDR1 SGHVS and CDR2 FQNEAQ come from the germline V gene. V lost 2 bases to trimming and J lost 10 bases; unmatched junction nucleotides: 4. For the CDR3, the DNA is TGTGCCAGCAGCTTATTGACTAGCGGGGGGGAGGAGCAGTTCTTC. It translates to CASSLLTSGGEEQFF. Drawing the rest from reference TRBV7-8 and TRBJ2-1, the complete variable domain is GAGVSQSPRYKVAKRGQDVALRCDPISGHVSLFWYQQALGQGPEFLTYFQNEAQLDKSGLPSDRFFAERPEGSVSTLKIQRTQQEDSAVYLCASSLLTSGGEEQFFGPGTRLTVL.

V and J are TRBV11-2 and TRBJ2-7; the D is unclear. Germline-derived CDR1 and CDR2 are SGHAT and FQNNGV. The V gene lost 8 bases and the J gene lost 2 bases, with 19 bases spanning the gap. The length of the CDR3 is 15 residues. CDR3 DNA sequence: TGTGCCAGCGGAAGGGCGGAAGGGTCTCCCTACGAGCAGTACTTC. Translating it yields CASGRAEGSPYEQYF.